This entry features one T cell receptor beta chain sequence. Its antigen is still unknown. Base qualities were left out, and no much larger clone turns up one base away. The CDR3 regions of human TCRbeta chains were subjected to immunosequencing. From the authors' description of their analysis: Repertoire TCRs were matched against a reference library of SARS-CoV-2-specific TCRs generated with the MIRA antigen-specificity platform. Breadth meant the fraction of unique TCRs that were SARS-CoV-2-associated, whereas depth meant the fraction of total T cells that were SARS-CoV-2-associated. Using the MIRA data, every spike-specific TCR was mapped to the spike region that the TCR reacted to and assigned to either a CD4 or a CD8 class. Log10-transformed breadth and depth values were compared by one-way ANOVA with Sidak's multiple comparisons tests. In its TCRdb copy, this immuneACCESS table keeps in-frame sequences only and misses some clones. Where compared with another copy, unresolved V genes explain less than half of these, and the others have no known cause. V and J calls plus clone size are reproduced from that table; the DNA served to infer D and trimming. The sample table shows about 150,000 clones, and roughly 90% are seen once. 1.9% of the sample lies in the top ten.

The data belong to a study of T cell responses to AZD1222 COVID-19 vaccine (dated by TCRdb to 2020 to 2023). With regard to the full study: AZD1222 recipients given second doses at about 4 weeks or at about 12 weeks were pooled, since spike-specific TCR depth and breadth were not found to differ between the two schedules. Trial participants were enrolled into age subgroups of 18-55, 56-69 and 70-plus years, which contained about 160, 30 and 59 TCR-sequenced participants, respectively. TCR sequencing was performed for more than 230 trial participants, of whom 200 to 220 were given two doses of AZD1222 and some 25 were given two doses of MenACWY control vaccine.

Per the publication, the time point label means: baseline before first vaccination. Vaccinee samples came from UK trials COV001 and COV002, including a single-blind randomized controlled phase 2/3 trial of AZD1222 (ChAdOx1 nCoV-19) in healthy adults. For TCRbeta chain sequencing, PBMC samples were collected from trial participants at day 0 and at day 28 after the second dose. The germline V gene supplies CDR1 KGHDR and CDR2 SFDVKD. Trimming costs V 6 bases and J 5 bases, and their ends lie 12 bases apart. The CDR3 holds 14 amino acids from the cysteine to the phenylalanine. Of the read, only the CDR3 DNA is kept; its 42 bases are in frame from base 1. General study outcomes and caveats: Vaccine-associated CD4 TCRs spanned the whole spike protein, with dominant responses in regions 160-218 and 743-854. Because no day 14 peak-response samples were available, repertoires were characterized only after the peak T cell response. After two AZD1222 doses, both the breadth and the depth of spike-specific TCRs were significantly higher than at day 0 and than in MenACWY recipients. Epitopes outside the regions mutated in the B.1.351 and B.1.1.7 variants were reportedly recognized by nearly half of the unique spike-specific TCRs. The 56-69-year group was small, and its depth increase did not reach significance, likely because of low power. Most participants were white British and females outnumbered males, and the authors suggested that clonal diversity may have been underestimated. Conclusions about previously exposed vaccinees are limited, since just six AZD1222 recipients were seropositive for SARS-CoV-2 at baseline.

The clonotype comes from an adult in good health. The input for sequencing was peripheral blood, taken on day 0 of AZD1222 vaccination. This chain joins TRBV24-1 to TRBJ1-4; tentative D gene TRBD1, with 5 bases matching. Read as DNA, the sequence is TGTGCCACCAGTCGGGGGATGGGCAATGAAAAACTGTTTTTT. Its protein is CATSRGMGNEKLFF.